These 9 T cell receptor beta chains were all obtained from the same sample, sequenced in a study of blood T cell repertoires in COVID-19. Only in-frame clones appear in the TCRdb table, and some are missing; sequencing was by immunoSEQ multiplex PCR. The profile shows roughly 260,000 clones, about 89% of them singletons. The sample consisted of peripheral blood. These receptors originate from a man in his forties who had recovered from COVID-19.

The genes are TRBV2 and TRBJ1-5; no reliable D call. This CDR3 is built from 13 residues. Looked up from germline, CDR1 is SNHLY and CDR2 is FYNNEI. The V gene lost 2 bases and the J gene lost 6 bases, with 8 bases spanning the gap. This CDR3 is CASSELGSQPQHF. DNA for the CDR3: TGTGCCAGCAGTGAACTTGGGAGTCAGCCCCAGCATTTT.

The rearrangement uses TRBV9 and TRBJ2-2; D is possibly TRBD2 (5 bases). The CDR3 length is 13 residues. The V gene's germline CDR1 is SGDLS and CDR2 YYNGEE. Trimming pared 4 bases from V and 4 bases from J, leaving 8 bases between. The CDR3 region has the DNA TGTGCCAGCAGCATGGGGAGCACCGGGGAGCTGTTTTTT. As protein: CASSMGSTGELFF.

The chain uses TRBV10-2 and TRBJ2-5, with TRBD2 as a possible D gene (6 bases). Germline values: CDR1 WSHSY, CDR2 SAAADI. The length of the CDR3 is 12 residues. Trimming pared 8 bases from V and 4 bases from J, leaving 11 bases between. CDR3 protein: CASSTGGETQYF. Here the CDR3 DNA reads TGCGCCAGCTCCACCGGGGGAGAGACCCAGTACTTC.

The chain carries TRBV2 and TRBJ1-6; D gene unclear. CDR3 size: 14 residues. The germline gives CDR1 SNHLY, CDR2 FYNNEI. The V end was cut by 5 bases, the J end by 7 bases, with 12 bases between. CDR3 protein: CASSLYDTNSPLHF. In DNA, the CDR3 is TGTGCCAGCAGTTTATACGACACCAATTCACCCCTCCACTTT.

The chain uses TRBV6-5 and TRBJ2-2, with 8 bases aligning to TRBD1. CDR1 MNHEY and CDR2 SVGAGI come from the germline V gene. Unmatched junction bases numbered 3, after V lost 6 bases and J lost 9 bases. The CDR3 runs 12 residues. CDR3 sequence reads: CASRRQGWELFF. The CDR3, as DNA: TGTGCCAGCAGGCGACAGGGGTGGGAGCTGTTTTTT.

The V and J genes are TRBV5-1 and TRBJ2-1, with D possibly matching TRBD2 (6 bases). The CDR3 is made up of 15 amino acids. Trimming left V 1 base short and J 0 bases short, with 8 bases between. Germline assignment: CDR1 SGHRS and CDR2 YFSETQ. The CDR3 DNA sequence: TGCGCCAGCAGCTTGATGGGGGGCTCCTACAATGAGCAGTTCTTC. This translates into CASSLMGGSYNEQFF.

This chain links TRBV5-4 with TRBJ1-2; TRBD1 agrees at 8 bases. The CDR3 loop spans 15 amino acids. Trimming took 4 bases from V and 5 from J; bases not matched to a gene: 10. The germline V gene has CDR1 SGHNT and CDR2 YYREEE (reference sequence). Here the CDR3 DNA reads TGTGCCAGCAGCGCCGGGACAGGACTTATTTATGGCTACACCTTC. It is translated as CASSAGTGLIYGYTF.

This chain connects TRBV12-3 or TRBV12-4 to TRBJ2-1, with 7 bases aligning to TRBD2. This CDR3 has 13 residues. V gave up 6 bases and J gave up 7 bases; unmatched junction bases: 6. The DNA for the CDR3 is TGTGCCAGCAGGACTAGCAGGGTGAATGAGCAGTTCTTC. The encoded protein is CASRTSRVNEQFF.

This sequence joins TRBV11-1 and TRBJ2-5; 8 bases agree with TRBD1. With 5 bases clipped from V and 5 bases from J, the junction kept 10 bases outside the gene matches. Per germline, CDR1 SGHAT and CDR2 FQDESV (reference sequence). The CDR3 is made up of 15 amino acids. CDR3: CASSMLTGVGETQYF. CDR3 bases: TGTGCCAGCAGCATGCTGACAGGGGTGGGGGAGACCCAGTACTTC.